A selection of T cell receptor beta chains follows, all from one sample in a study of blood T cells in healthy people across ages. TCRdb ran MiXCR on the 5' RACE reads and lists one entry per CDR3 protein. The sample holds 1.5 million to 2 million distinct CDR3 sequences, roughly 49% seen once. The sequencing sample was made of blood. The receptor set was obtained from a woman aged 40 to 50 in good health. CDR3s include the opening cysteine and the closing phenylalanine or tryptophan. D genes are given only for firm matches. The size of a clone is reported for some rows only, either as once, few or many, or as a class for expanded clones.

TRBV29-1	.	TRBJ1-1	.	TGCAGCGTCTACACCCGGAGGGACACTGAAGCTTTCTTT	CSVYTRRDTEAFF
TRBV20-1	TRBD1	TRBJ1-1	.	TGCAGTGCTAGATCCCAGGGGGCCCAGGAAGCTTTCTTT	CSARSQGAQEAFF
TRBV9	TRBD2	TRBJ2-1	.	TGTGCCAGCAGCGTGGGCGGGGGGGCCCACAATGAGCAGTTCTTC	CASSVGGGAHNEQFF
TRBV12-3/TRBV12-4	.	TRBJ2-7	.	TGTGCCAGCAGTCTTAGACAGGACCATGAGCAGTACTTC	CASSLRQDHEQYF
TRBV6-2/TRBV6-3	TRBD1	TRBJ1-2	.	TGTGCCACTTGGCAAGGGACAGCGGGCGGCTACACCTTC	CATWQGTAGGYTF
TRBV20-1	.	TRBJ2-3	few	TGCAGTGCTCAGACTTGGACAGAGAGCACAGATACGCAGTATTTT	CSAQTWTESTDTQYF
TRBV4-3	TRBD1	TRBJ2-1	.	TGCGCCAGCAGCCAAGATCTACAGGGGTTCAACGAGCAGTTCTTC	CASSQDLQGFNEQFF
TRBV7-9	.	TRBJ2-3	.	TGTGCCAGCACCCCCGGGCAATCTAGCACAGATACGCAGTATTTT	CASTPGQSSTDTQYF
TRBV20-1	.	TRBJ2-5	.	TGCAGTGCTAGAGACTTAGAGGGGACACCTTACAATGAGCAGTACTTC	CSARDLEGTPYNEQYF
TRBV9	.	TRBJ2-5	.	TGTGCCAGCAGCGTAGAGGAAAGGGGGATGGGGACCCAGTACTTC	CASSVEERGMGTQYF
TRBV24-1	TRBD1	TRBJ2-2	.	TGTGCCACCAGTGAGAGGGGACAGGGGGCCGCCGGGGAGCTGTTTTTT	CATSERGQGAAGELFF
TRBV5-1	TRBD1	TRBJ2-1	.	TGCGCCAGCAGGACCCAGGGGGCTTACAATGAGCAGTTCTTC	CASRTQGAYNEQFF
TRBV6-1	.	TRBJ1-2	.	TGTGCCAGCAGTGAATCCGGGACATTCGAAAACTATGGCTACACCTTC	CASSESGTFENYGYTF
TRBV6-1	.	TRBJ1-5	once	TGTGCCAGCAGTGTTATGAGGTATAGCAATCAGCCCCAGCATTTT	CASSVMRYSNQPQHF